The 22 T cell receptor beta chains given below trace back to one sample, sequenced in a study of blood T cell repertoires in COVID-19. This table comes from immunoSEQ multiplex PCR, and its TCRdb copy is limited to in-frame clones, with some not included. The profile covers some 100,000 clones, with around 67% appearing a single time and over 3.5% taken by the ten largest. Material for sequencing was peripheral blood. The receptors come from a man between 65 and 85 years old with COVID-19, enrolled during active disease.

The J gene is TRBJ2-3, the V gene TRBV5-1; 7 nucleotides agree with TRBD1. Germline V gene data show CDR1 as SGHRS and CDR2 as YFSETQ. The V and J ends lost 2 bases and 2 bases, in that order; junction bases with no gene match: 5. The CDR3 runs to 15 residues. CDR3 sequence reads: CASSFDRENTDTQYF. The DNA for the CDR3 is TGCGCCAGCAGCTTCGACAGGGAAAACACAGATACGCAGTATTTT. Using reference TRBV5-1 and TRBJ2-3 for the parts outside the CDR3, the full variable domain is KAGVTQTPRYLIKTRGQQVTLSCSPISGHRSVSWYQQTPGQGLQFLFEYFSETQRNKGNFPGRFSGRQFSNSRSEMNVSTLELGDSALYLCASSFDRENTDTQYFGPGTRLTVL.

This chain joins TRBV13 and TRBJ2-5, with 11 bases identical to TRBD1. Per germline, CDR1 PRHDT and CDR2 FYEKMQ (reference sequence). V shed 0 bases and J 5 bases; nucleotides not matched to a gene: 2. The CDR3 length is 15 residues. CDR3 DNA: TGTGCCAGCAGCTTAGGAGGGACAGGGGGTGAGACCCAGTACTTC. It translates to CASSLGGTGGETQYF.

This rearrangement joins TRBV30 to TRBJ2-3; 9 bases fit TRBD2. This CDR3 spans 14 amino acids. Germline assignment: CDR1 GTSNPN and CDR2 SVGIG (reference sequence). With V trimmed by 2 bases and J by 6 bases, 6 bases remained unmatched. Here the CDR3 DNA reads TGTGCCTGGAGTCGAGCGGGAGGCCTTGATACGCAGTATTTT. It yields the protein CAWSRAGGLDTQYF.

This clone was found once. V and J are TRBV19 and TRBJ2-4; D is undetermined. This CDR3 is built from 13 residues. Trimming left V 5 bases short and J 4 bases short, with 9 bases between. Per germline, CDR1 LNHDA and CDR2 SQIVND (reference sequence). The chain's CDR3 is CASSVNSKNIQYF. DNA of the CDR3: TGTGCCAGTAGTGTCAACAGTAAAAACATTCAGTACTTC.

The CDR3 here is CASSQGLAGMNEQFF. CDR3 nucleotide sequence: TGCGCCAGCAGCCAAGGACTAGCGGGGATGAATGAGCAGTTCTTC. The chain links TRBV4-3 to TRBJ2-1; 11 bases are a match to TRBD2. The CDR3 loop spans 15 amino acids. After removal of 1 base from V and 7 bases from J, the junction contained 3 bases not matched to a gene. Germline CDR1 is LGHNA and CDR2 is YSLEER.

The chain employs TRBV12-3 or TRBV12-4 and TRBJ2-5, with D perhaps matching TRBD2 (6 bases). The CDR3 covers 13 residues. V was clipped by 4 bases and J by 10 bases, with 16 bases between them. CDR3 nucleotides: TGTGCCAGCAGTTCAGGAGCGGTCGGGGGCCAGTACTTC. It encodes CASSSGAVGGQYF.

The J gene is TRBJ2-1, the V gene TRBV24-1; maybe TRBD2 (5 bases). Germline CDR1 reads KGHDR; CDR2 reads SFDVKD. Trimming stripped 4 bases from V and 6 bases from J, with 9 bases between. The CDR3 consists of 13 residues. CDR3 loop: CATSERAGNEQFF. The CDR3 DNA follows: TGTGCCACCAGTGAAAGGGCGGGCAATGAGCAGTTCTTC.

The V and J genes are TRBV7-9 and TRBJ2-1; D might be TRBD2 (6 bases). The CDR3 is 13 amino acids. V was shortened by 3 bases and J by 8 bases, with 11 bases between the two germline ends. CDR1 is SEHNR and CDR2 is FQNEAQ in the germline V gene (reference sequence). The CDR3 protein is CASSFPREDEQFF. Written as DNA, the CDR3 is TGTGCCAGCAGCTTCCCCAGGGAGGATGAGCAGTTCTTC.

This clone was recorded a few times. V usage is TRBV4-2 and J usage is TRBJ1-5, with 7 positions matching TRBD1. The CDR3 sequence is 15 residues long. Trimming cost V 0 bases and J 1 base; bases outside gene matches: 0. Germline CDR1 reads LGHNA; CDR2 reads YNFKEQ. For the CDR3, the DNA is TGTGCCAGCAGCCAAGAACAGGGGAGCAATCAGCCCCAGCATTTT. Protein product: CASSQEQGSNQPQHF.

This chain uses TRBV6-5 with TRBJ1-1; 8 nucleotides line up with TRBD1. This CDR3 comprises 13 residues. Per germline, CDR1 MNHEY and CDR2 SVGAGI. V was pared by 6 bases and J by 6 bases, with 6 bases of the junction left unmatched. The CDR3 sequence: CASRTLTGAEAFF. The CDR3 DNA follows: TGTGCCAGCAGGACTCTGACAGGGGCTGAAGCTTTCTTT.

The rearrangement uses TRBV19 and TRBJ2-2, with a possible D match to TRBD1 (6 bases). CDR1 and CDR2 (germline): LNHDA, SQIVND (reference sequence). The CDR3 runs to 14 residues. V was pared by 1 base and J by 5 bases, with 8 bases between. The CDR3 DNA reads TGTGCCAGTAGTATAGTACAGGGAACCGGGGAGCTGTTTTTT. Translated: CASSIVQGTGELFF.

The chain joins TRBV5-1 to TRBJ2-2; D is possibly TRBD1 (6 bases). Trimming stripped 3 bases from V and 1 base from J, with 16 bases between. CDR3 length: 17 residues. Germline assignment: CDR1 SGHRS and CDR2 YFSETQ. CDR3 in amino acids: CASSYGQPSLNTGELFF. The CDR3 DNA follows: TGCGCCAGCAGCTACGGACAGCCCTCCTTGAACACCGGGGAGCTGTTTTTT.

This clone was found a few times. This chain joins TRBV7-8 and TRBJ2-3; possibly TRBD2 for D (6 bases). The CDR3 is made up of 15 amino acids. The germline V and J ends were trimmed by 0 bases and 0 bases, with 7 bases remaining between them. Looked up from germline, CDR1 is SGHVS and CDR2 is FQNEAQ. The CDR3 coding sequence is TGTGCCAGCAGCTTAGCAAGCGGGAGCACAGATACGCAGTATTTT. Its translation: CASSLASGSTDTQYF. Complete variable domain (other parts from reference TRBV7-8 and TRBJ2-3): GAGVSQSPRYKVAKRGQDVALRCDPISGHVSLFWYQQALGQGPEFLTYFQNEAQLDKSGLPSDRFFAERPEGSVSTLKIQRTQQEDSAVYLCASSLASGSTDTQYFGPGTRLTVL.

This chain connects TRBV30 to TRBJ2-7; 10 positions agree with TRBD1. The CDR3 runs to 14 residues. The trim removed 2 bases at V and 7 bases at J, leaving 8 bases unmatched. Germline CDR1 GTSNPN, CDR2 SVGIG (reference sequence). The chain's CDR3 is CAWSKPGTGVEQYF. CDR3 nucleotides: TGTGCCTGGAGTAAACCCGGGACAGGGGTTGAGCAGTACTTC. The full variable domain, completed using reference TRBV30 and TRBJ2-7, is SQTIHQWPATLVQPVGSPLSLECTVEGTSNPNLYWYRQAAGRGLQLLFYSVGIGQISSEVPQNLSASRPQDRQFILSSKKLLLSDSGFYLCAWSKPGTGVEQYFGPGTRLTVT.

The chain joins TRBV27 to TRBJ2-7; 10 nucleotides align to TRBD2. Trimming at V came to 3 bases and at J to 3 bases, leaving 5 bases not matched to a gene. Germline V gives CDR1 MNHEY, CDR2 SMNVEV (reference sequence). There are 15 residues in the CDR3. CDR3 amino acids: CASSLSSGSLYEQYF. CDR3 nucleotide sequence: TGTGCCAGCAGTTTGTCTAGCGGGAGTCTCTACGAGCAGTACTTC.

V usage is TRBV5-4 and J usage is TRBJ2-1, with 12 bases lining up with TRBD2. The CDR3 covers 15 residues. Trimming at V came to 4 bases and at J to 4 bases, leaving 3 bases not matched to a gene. Germline CDR1 and CDR2: SGHNT and YYREEE (reference sequence). CDR3 sequence (DNA): TGTGCCAGCAGCCCGACTAGCGGGAGTTACAATGAGCAGTTCTTC. This encodes CASSPTSGSYNEQFF.

The chain couples TRBV30 to TRBJ1-5, with TRBD1 matching over 10 bases. The CDR3 spans 16 residues. Germline assignment: CDR1 GTSNPN and CDR2 SVGIG (reference sequence). V lost 3 bases, J lost 5 bases, and 10 bases stayed unmatched. The CDR3 spells CAWSGDRGRVDQPQHF. The DNA of the CDR3 is TGTGCCTGGAGCGGAGACAGGGGGCGCGTAGATCAGCCCCAGCATTTT.

This chain uses TRBV6-5 with TRBJ1-1, with TRBD1 identical over 7 bases. CDR1 is MNHEY and CDR2 is SVGAGI in the germline V gene. CDR3 size: 14 residues. J lost 1 base, V lost 6 bases, and 5 bases had no gene match. The CDR3 DNA is TGTGCCAGCAGCCGCGGACAGGCGAACACTGAAGCTTTCTTT. The encoded protein is CASSRGQANTEAFF.

V is TRBV15 and J is TRBJ1-1, with D unresolved. Germline values: CDR1 LNHNV, CDR2 YYDKDF (reference sequence). The CDR3 runs 14 residues. The germline V and J ends were trimmed by 0 bases and 3 bases, with 8 bases remaining between them. CDR3 residues: CATSRDQVYTEAFF. The CDR3 coding sequence is TGTGCCACCAGCAGAGATCAGGTCTACACTGAAGCTTTCTTT.

This rearrangement joins TRBV29-1 to TRBJ1-2, with D hard to call. V gave up 2 bases and J gave up 1 base, with 5 bases separating them. The germline gives CDR1 SQVTM, CDR2 ANQGSEA. The CDR3 extends over 12 amino acids. In nucleotides, the CDR3 is TGCAGCGTTGAACAGGTTAACTATGGCTACACCTTC. Its protein product is CSVEQVNYGYTF. Based on the CDR3 plus reference TRBV29-1 and TRBJ1-2, the full variable domain is SAVISQKPSRDICQRGTSLTIQCQVDSQVTMMFWYRQQPGQSLTLIATANQGSEATYESGFVIDKFPISRPNLTFSTLTVSNMSPEDSSIYLCSVEQVNYGYTFGSGTRLTVV.

The rearrangement uses TRBV27 and TRBJ2-7, with 7 bases lining up with TRBD2. The length of the CDR3 is 16 residues. Trimming at V came to 4 bases and at J to 0 bases, leaving 9 bases not matched to a gene. Germline V gene data show CDR1 as MNHEY and CDR2 as SMNVEV (reference sequence). The CDR3, as DNA: TGTGCCAGCAGTTCCCCGGGAGGCGGGAGCTCCTACGAGCAGTACTTC. It specifies CASSSPGGGSSYEQYF.

The J gene is TRBJ2-7, the V gene TRBV28, with TRBD1 matching over 10 bases. J gave up 2 bases and V 7 bases, and 5 bases lay outside the gene matches. The CDR3 covers 14 residues. Germline CDR1 MDHEN, CDR2 SYDVKM. CDR3 in DNA: TGTGCCAGCAAGCCGGGACAGGGGACCTACGAGCAGTACTTC. It codes for CASKPGQGTYEQYF.